This TCR beta chain was captured in a study of T cell repertoires in cytomegalovirus infection (dated by TCRdb to about 2019). General notes on the study: Because public TCR beta signatures pointed to carriage of CMV infection together with the matching HLA type, the HLA type of each donor mattered for the analysis. Broader findings and caveats from the paper: Carriers of CMV infection plus the relevant HLA type were discriminated by the cumulative frequency of public TCR beta family members in the study cohort and in an independent roughly 400-donor cohort. The ex vivo response was dominated by HLA-C-restricted CMV-specific TCR beta clonotypes, and the single most frequent clonotype in two of eight donors was supplied by these HLA-C-restricted clonotypes.

Taken from cysteine to phenylalanine, the CDR3 has 11 residues. Kept here is only the CDR3 DNA, which spans 33 bases and is read in frame from base 1. V loses 2 bases, J loses 5 bases, and the germline ends lie 5 bases apart. CDR1 and CDR2 are drawn from the germline V gene (reference sequence): GTSNPN, SVGIG. A few counts support this clonotype. No cognate antigen has been identified for it. The sample holds no much larger clone one base away, and base qualities are not on file. Sequencing took place on an Illumina HiSeq 1500. TCRdb handled the public reads itself, with Q25 trimming in fastp and clone calling in MiXCR, and kept productive beta chains. Each CDR3 protein gets just one entry, which takes the most common genes and DNA from the rows behind it. This sample is represented by 45,000 to 75,000 distinct CDR3 sequences; around 30% of them were singletons. 70% of the sample goes to the ten largest clones.

This TCR derives from a human donor in good health (CMV status not recorded). Some clones in this sample may be carry-over from other donors' samples. The rearrangement combines TRBV30 with TRBJ2-3; the D gene is not confidently resolved. The specimen was PBMCs, sequenced either directly or after in vitro stimulation (not recorded which). The sequenced DNA is TGTGCCTGGAGTCTTGGAGATACGCAGTATTTT. This yields the protein CAWSLGDTQYF.